The clone carrying this T cell receptor beta chain was seen many times. Its antigen is currently unknown. From germline, CDR1 is MDHEN and CDR2 SYDVKM. Trimming removed 2 bases at V and 4 bases at J, with 11 bases between. The CDR3 extends over 15 amino acids. The sample originates from a study of T-cell reconstitution after alpha-beta-depleted transplantation in children. General observations from the study: For some patients, TCRbeta diversity was high at day 60 because of recipient T cells and thymic progenitors that survived.

Unique molecular identifiers were built into the TCRbeta library. TCRdb re-called the PCR reads through MiXCR, storing one row per CDR3 protein. The sample has around 190,000 distinct CDR3 sequences, approximately 6.3% seen once. This receptor was taken from a boy aged 2-15 years with acute lymphoblastic leukemia, due to receive a stem cell transplant. The sequenced sample was PBMCs, obtained before TCRalphabeta/CD19-depleted stem cell transplant. The J gene is TRBJ2-2, the V gene TRBV28; the D is unclear. The CDR3 spells CASSLDWKSTGELFF. In DNA, the CDR3 is TGTGCCAGCAGTTTAGATTGGAAGTCCACCGGGGAGCTGTTTTTT.